Below are 14 T cell receptor beta chains sequenced from a single sample in a study of molecular identifiers for immune sequencing clone quantification. One entry per CDR3 protein, called by TCRdb with MiXCR from the PCR reads. The sample lists about 510,000 distinct CDR3 sequences; around 23% were seen once. Sequencing input: naive CD8+ T cells from blood, with Jurkat cell RNA spiked in. Subset of the sample: FACS-sorted CD8+CD4-CCR7+CD45RA+ naive T cells. These receptors all stem from a human donor in good health. Some libraries in this study had Jurkat cell RNA spiked in.

This clonotype has more than one count but fewer than ten. The CDR3 here is CASSLLIGWATDEKLFF. Written as DNA, the CDR3 is TGTGCCAGCAGCTTACTAATAGGTTGGGCTACAGATGAAAAACTGTTTTTT. The rearrangement links TRBV11-2 to TRBJ1-4; D unclear. CDR1 SGHAT and CDR2 FQNNGV come from the germline V gene. V gave up 2 bases and J gave up 6 bases, with 19 bases separating them. The CDR3 has 17 residues.

This clonotype appeared a few times. The chain employs TRBV27 and TRBJ1-6; maybe TRBD1 (6 bases). Looked up from germline, CDR1 is MNHEY and CDR2 is SMNVEV (reference sequence). The CDR3 is 14 amino acids. Trimming shortened V by 6 bases and J by 7 bases, and 13 bases separated the two germline ends. The CDR3 is CASSVQGVNSPLHF. CDR3 bases: TGTGCCAGCAGCGTACAGGGAGTGAATTCACCCCTCCACTTT.

The chain employs TRBV9 and TRBJ2-3; D perhaps matches TRBD1 (5 bases). V shed 4 bases and J shed 0 bases, with 18 bases lying between them. The germline V gene encodes CDR1 SGDLS and CDR2 YYNGEE. This CDR3 has 17 amino acids. Here the CDR3 reads CASSPSRAVTSTDTQYF. CDR3 bases: TGTGCCAGCAGCCCCAGCAGGGCGGTAACTAGCACAGATACGCAGTATTTT. Looking up the rest from reference TRBV9 and TRBJ2-3 gives the full variable domain: DSGVTQTPKHLITATGQRVTLRCSPRSGDLSVYWYQQSLDQGLQFLIQYYNGEERAKGNILERFSAQQFPDLHSELNLSSLELGDSALYFCASSPSRAVTSTDTQYFGPGTRLTVL.

To note about this clonotype: This could be a read error, since a much larger clone is one nucleotide away. The chain couples TRBV4-2 to TRBJ2-7, with D maybe TRBD1 (5 bases). Germline V lookup: CDR1 LGHNA, CDR2 YNFKEQ. The CDR3 consists of 14 residues. The CDR3 nucleotides read TGTGCCAGCAGCCAAGAGGAACAGGTCTACGGGCAGTACTTC. Its protein is CASSQEEQVYGQYF.

CDR3 nucleotides: TGCAGCGCGGGACAGGGGTACAATGAGCAGTTCTTC. As protein: CSAGQGYNEQFF. The J gene is TRBJ2-1, the V gene TRBV29-1, with TRBD1 identical over 10 bases. The CDR3 is 12 residues long. In germline, CDR1 is SQVTM, CDR2 ANQGSEA. With V trimmed by 7 bases and J by 4 bases, 1 base remained unmatched.

This clonotype has more than one count but fewer than ten. The chain uses TRBV4-3 and TRBJ2-3; D could derive from TRBD1 or TRBD2 (5 bases each). Germline V gene lookup returns CDR1 LGHNA and CDR2 YSLEER. V was trimmed by 0 bases and J by 3 bases, leaving 16 bases between them. This CDR3 has 17 amino acids. CDR3 nucleotide sequence: TGCGCCAGCAGCCAAGAGAGGGCCCTTCAGGGAACAGATACGCAGTATTTT. It is translated as CASSQERALQGTDTQYF.

This clonotype appeared many times. This chain uses TRBV7-6 with TRBJ2-7, with D possibly matching TRBD2 (6 bases). The germline V gene has CDR1 SGHVS and CDR2 FNYEAQ. The CDR3 extends over 15 amino acids. Trimming removed 5 bases from V and 3 bases from J, with 17 bases in between. CDR3 in amino acids: CASSRELRSSYEQYF. DNA for the CDR3: TGTGCCAGCAGCCGGGAGCTACGGTCTAGCTACGAGCAGTACTTC.

A remark on this clonotype: A much larger clone lies a single base off, so this may be a read error. The chain recombines TRBV28 with TRBJ2-3; D might be TRBD1 or TRBD2, each matching 5 bases. Between the trimmed V and J ends, which lost 4 bases and 5 bases, there was a span of 16 bases. The CDR3 spans 15 residues. Germline V gene lookup returns CDR1 MDHEN and CDR2 SYDVKM. For the CDR3, the DNA is TGTGCCAGCAGTTCGGGACGCCCGATAGGAGATACGCAGTATTTT. Translating it yields CASSSGRPIGDTQYF. Looking up the rest from reference TRBV28 and TRBJ2-3 gives the full variable domain: DVKVTQSSRYLVKRTGEKVFLECVQDMDHENMFWYRQDPGLGLRLIYFSYDVKMKEKGDIPEGYSVSREKKERFSLILESASTNQTSMYLCASSSGRPIGDTQYFGPGTRLTVL.

The rearrangement joins TRBV5-5 to TRBJ1-1, with a possible D match to TRBD1 (6 bases). Germline assignment: CDR1 SGHKS and CDR2 YYEKEE (reference sequence). V was trimmed by 3 bases and J by 7 bases, leaving 25 bases between them. CDR3 length equals 17 residues. This CDR3 is CASSWESMRGMNFEAFF. CDR3 nucleotide sequence: TGTGCCAGCAGCTGGGAGTCGATGAGGGGGATGAACTTTGAAGCTTTCTTT.

This clonotype came up once. A clone one base away is much larger, so this may be a read error. This sequence joins TRBV7-9 and TRBJ2-2, with D possibly matching TRBD2 (5 bases). Germline CDR1 reads SEHNR; CDR2 reads FQNEAQ (reference sequence). The CDR3 runs 13 residues. The CDR3, as DNA: TGTGCCAGCAGCTTCTACAAAACCGGGGAGCTGTCTTTT. Encoded protein: CASSFYKTGELSF.

In its sample, this clonotype was seen many times. The chain uses TRBV28 and TRBJ2-3; the D gene is possibly TRBD1 (5 bases). The CDR3 is 15 amino acids. The germline V and J ends were trimmed by 3 bases and 2 bases, with 12 bases remaining between them. CDR1 MDHEN and CDR2 SYDVKM come from the germline V gene. CDR3 sequence (DNA): TGTGCCAGCAGTTTCAACAGGATATCCACAGATACGCAGTATTTT. The encoded protein is CASSFNRISTDTQYF. Combining the CDR3 with reference TRBV28 and TRBJ2-3 gives the whole variable domain DVKVTQSSRYLVKRTGEKVFLECVQDMDHENMFWYRQDPGLGLRLIYFSYDVKMKEKGDIPEGYSVSREKKERFSLILESASTNQTSMYLCASSFNRISTDTQYFGPGTRLTVL.

This clonotype was seen once. V usage is TRBV14 and J usage is TRBJ2-7, with TRBD2 matching 9 bases. The germline gives CDR1 SGHDN, CDR2 FVKESK. The V and J ends lost 4 bases and 1 base, in that order; junction bases with no gene match: 5. The CDR3 runs 15 residues. The CDR3 nucleotides read TGTGCCAGCAGCCCTACTAGCGGGTATTCCTACGAGCAGTACTTC. As protein: CASSPTSGYSYEQYF.

This clonotype was detected a few times. This chain joins TRBV5-1 and TRBJ1-1; 7 nucleotides agree with TRBD1. Trimming cost V 4 bases and J 0 bases; bases outside gene matches: 9. The V gene's germline CDR1 is SGHRS and CDR2 YFSETQ. The CDR3 is 16 amino acids. In DNA, the CDR3 is TGCGCCAGCAGCCTGACAGGGACCTTTTTGAACACTGAAGCTTTCTTT. It codes for CASSLTGTFLNTEAFF.

This chain joins TRBV6-2 or TRBV6-3 and TRBJ2-7; D could derive from TRBD1 or TRBD2 (5 bases each). Per germline, CDR1 MNHEY and CDR2 SVGEGT. The V end lost 0 bases, the J end lost 6 bases, and 18 bases lay between the germline ends. This CDR3 has 16 residues. In DNA, the CDR3 is TGTGCCAGCAGTTACTCCCCGGGACCGGTGCCTGGCGAGCAGTACTTC. Translated, it gives CASSYSPGPVPGEQYF.